The 3 T cell receptor beta chains below come from one sample, sequenced in a study of technical replicates of blood from several donors. Assay used: immunoSEQ multiplex PCR; TCRdb lists only in-frame clones, some missing. The sample holds around 100,000 clones, 85% to 95% seen once. The material sequenced was T cells isolated from PBMCs. These receptors were collected from a human donor in good health.

V is TRBV7-3 and J is TRBJ2-1; TRBD2 matches 7 bases. V was clipped by 5 bases and J by 1 base; unmatched bases: 8. CDR1 SGHTA and CDR2 FQGTGA come from the germline V gene. The CDR3 length is 16 residues. CDR3 in DNA: TGTGCCAGCAGCCCTTCCCTAGCGGTATCCTACAATGAGCAGTTCTTC. Protein sequence: CASSPSLAVSYNEQFF. Drawing the rest from reference TRBV7-3 and TRBJ2-1, the complete variable domain is GAGVSQTPSNKVTEKGKYVELRCDPISGHTALYWYRQSLGQGPEFLIYFQGTGAADDSGLPNDRFFAVRPEGSVSTLKIQRTERGDSAVYLCASSPSLAVSYNEQFFGPGTRLTVL.

This clone was counted between two and nine times. The DNA for the CDR3 is TGCGCCAGCAGCCAAGTGCAGGGGGCGGAAGGAAACACCATATATTTT. This gives the protein CASSQVQGAEGNTIYF. This sequence joins TRBV4-3 and TRBJ1-3; 8 bases fit TRBD1. The J segment lost 4 bases and the V segment lost 1 base, leaving 6 bases of the junction unmatched. The germline V gene encodes CDR1 LGHNA and CDR2 YSLEER. The CDR3 is 16 amino acids.

This chain uses TRBV18 with TRBJ1-4; the match to TRBD1 covers 7 bases. After removal of 4 bases from V and 7 bases from J, the junction contained 9 bases not matched to a gene. Per the germline V gene, CDR1 is KGHSH and CDR2 is LQKENI. This CDR3 is built from 15 residues. The CDR3 region has the DNA TGTGCCAGCTCACGAACAGGAGGGGGCGGTGAAAAACTGTTTTTT. This gives the protein CASSRTGGGGEKLFF.